There are many counts of the clone carrying this T cell receptor (beta chain). Its antigen is currently unknown. Time point noted: longitudinal time-point 3. TCRdb fed the 5' RACE reads into MiXCR, producing one record per CDR3 protein. The table includes some 80,000 distinct CDR3 sequences, under 4.5% detected once. Germline V gene lookup returns CDR1 SGHRS and CDR2 YFSETQ. CDR3 length: 15 residues. V was trimmed by 1 base and J by 1 base, leaving 11 bases between them. The sample belongs to a study of neurological immune-mediated disorders. General study findings and limits: The phylogenetic placement of 18 of 34 multiple sclerosis patients' repertoires in one related-CDR3 cluster constitutes a possible signature.

The receptor was isolated from a woman in her sixties with multiple sclerosis. The chain couples TRBV5-1 to TRBJ1-1; possibly TRBD1 for D (6 bases). The sample comprised PBMCs. CDR3 in amino acids: CASSLSGQGNTEAFF. The CDR3 nucleotides read TGCGCCAGCAGCTTGTCGGGACAAGGGAACACTGAAGCTTTCTTT.